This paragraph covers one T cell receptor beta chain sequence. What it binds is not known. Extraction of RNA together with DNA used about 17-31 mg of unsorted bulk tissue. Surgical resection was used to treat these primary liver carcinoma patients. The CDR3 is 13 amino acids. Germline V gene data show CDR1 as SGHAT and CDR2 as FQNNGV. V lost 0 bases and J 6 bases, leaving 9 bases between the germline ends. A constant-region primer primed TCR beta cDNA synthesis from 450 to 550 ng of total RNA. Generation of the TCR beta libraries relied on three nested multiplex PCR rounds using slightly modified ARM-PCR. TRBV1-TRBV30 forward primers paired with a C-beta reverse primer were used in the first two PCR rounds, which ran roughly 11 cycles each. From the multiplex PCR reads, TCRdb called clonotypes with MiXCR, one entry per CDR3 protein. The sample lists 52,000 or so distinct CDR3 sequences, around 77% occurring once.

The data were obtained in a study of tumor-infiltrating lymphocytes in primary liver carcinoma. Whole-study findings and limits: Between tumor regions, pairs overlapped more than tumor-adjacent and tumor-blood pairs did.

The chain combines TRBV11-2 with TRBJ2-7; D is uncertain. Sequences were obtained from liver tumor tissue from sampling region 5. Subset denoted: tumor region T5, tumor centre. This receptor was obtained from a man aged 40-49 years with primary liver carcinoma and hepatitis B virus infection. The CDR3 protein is CASSLDFGFEQYF. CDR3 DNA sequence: TGTGCCAGCAGCTTAGATTTTGGGTTCGAGCAGTACTTC. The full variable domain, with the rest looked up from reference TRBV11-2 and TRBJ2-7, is EAGVAQSPRYKIIEKRQSVAFWCNPISGHATLYWYQQILGQGPKLLIQFQNNGVVDDSQLPKDRFSAERLKGVDSTLKIQPAKLEDSAVYLCASSLDFGFEQYFGPGTRLTVT.